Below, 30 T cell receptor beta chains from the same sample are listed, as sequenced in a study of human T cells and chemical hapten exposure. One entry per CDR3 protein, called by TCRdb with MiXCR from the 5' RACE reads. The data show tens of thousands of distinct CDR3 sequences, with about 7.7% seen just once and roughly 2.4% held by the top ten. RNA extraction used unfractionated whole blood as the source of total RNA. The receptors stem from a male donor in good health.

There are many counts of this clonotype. Written as DNA, the CDR3 is TGTGCCAGCAGCTTTTTGGGCTCTTTAGGCCACAATGAGCAGTTCTTC. It codes for CASSFLGSLGHNEQFF. V gene TRBV7-2 combines with J gene TRBJ2-1; D unresolved. V lost 3 bases and J lost 5, with 17 bases in between. The CDR3 totals 16 residues. Germline loops: CDR1 SGHTA, CDR2 FQGNSA.

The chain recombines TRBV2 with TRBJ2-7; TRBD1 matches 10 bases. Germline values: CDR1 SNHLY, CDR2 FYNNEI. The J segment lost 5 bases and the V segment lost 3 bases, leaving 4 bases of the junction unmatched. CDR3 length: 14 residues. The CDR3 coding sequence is TGTGCCAGCAGTGACGACAGGGGGCAAAACGAGCAGTACTTC. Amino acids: CASSDDRGQNEQYF.

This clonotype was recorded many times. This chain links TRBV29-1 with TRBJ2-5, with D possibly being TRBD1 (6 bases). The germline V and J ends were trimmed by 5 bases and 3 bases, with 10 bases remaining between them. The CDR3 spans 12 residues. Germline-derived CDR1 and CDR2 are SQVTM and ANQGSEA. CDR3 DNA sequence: TGCAGCGTTTTCCCAGGGGAAGAGACCCAGTACTTC. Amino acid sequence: CSVFPGEETQYF.

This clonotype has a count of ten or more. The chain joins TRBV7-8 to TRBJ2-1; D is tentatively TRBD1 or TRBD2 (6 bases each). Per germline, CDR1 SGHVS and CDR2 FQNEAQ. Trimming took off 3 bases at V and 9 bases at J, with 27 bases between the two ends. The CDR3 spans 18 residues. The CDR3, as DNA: TGTGCCAGCAGCTTCCGTTTCGAACAGATAAGGGGGGCCGGTGAGCAGTTCTTC. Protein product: CASSFRFEQIRGAGEQFF.

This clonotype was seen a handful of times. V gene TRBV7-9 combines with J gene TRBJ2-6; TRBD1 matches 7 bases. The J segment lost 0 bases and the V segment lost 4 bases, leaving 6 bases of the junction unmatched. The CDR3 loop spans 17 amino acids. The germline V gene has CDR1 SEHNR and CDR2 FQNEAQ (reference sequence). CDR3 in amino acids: CASSSRQGLSGANVLTF. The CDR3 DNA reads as TGTGCCAGCAGCTCGCGACAGGGCCTCTCTGGGGCCAACGTCCTGACTTTC.

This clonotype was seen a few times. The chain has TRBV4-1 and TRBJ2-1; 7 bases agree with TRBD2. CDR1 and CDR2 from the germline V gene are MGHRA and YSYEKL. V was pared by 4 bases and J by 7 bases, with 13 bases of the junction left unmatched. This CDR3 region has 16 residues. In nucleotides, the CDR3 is TGCGCCAGCAGCCTGGTATCACTAGCGCAGTGGAATGAGCAGTTCTTC. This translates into CASSLVSLAQWNEQFF.

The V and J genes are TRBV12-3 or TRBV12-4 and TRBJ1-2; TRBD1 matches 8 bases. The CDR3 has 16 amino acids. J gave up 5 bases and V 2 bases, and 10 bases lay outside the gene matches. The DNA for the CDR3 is TGTGCCAGCAGTTTAAGGGCAACAGGGGGTCGGTATGGCTACACCTTC. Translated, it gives CASSLRATGGRYGYTF.

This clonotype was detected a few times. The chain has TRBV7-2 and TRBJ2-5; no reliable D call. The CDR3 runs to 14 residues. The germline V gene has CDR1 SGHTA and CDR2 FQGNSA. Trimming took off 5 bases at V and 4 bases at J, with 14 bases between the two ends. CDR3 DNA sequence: TGTGCCAGCAGCCGCATCGGAATGGGAGAGACCCAGTACTTC. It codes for CASSRIGMGETQYF.

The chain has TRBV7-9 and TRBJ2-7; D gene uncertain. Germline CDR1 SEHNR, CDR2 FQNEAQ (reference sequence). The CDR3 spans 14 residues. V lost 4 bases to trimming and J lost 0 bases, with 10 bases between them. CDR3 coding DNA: TGTGCCAGCAGCTGGAGCACCAGCTCCTACGAGCAGTACTTC. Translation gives CASSWSTSSYEQYF.

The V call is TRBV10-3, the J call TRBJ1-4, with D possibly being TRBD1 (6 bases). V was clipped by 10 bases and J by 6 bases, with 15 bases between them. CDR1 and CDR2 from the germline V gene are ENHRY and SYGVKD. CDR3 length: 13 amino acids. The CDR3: CATAQGNDEKLFF. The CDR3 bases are TGTGCCACCGCCCAGGGGAATGATGAAAAACTGTTTTTT.

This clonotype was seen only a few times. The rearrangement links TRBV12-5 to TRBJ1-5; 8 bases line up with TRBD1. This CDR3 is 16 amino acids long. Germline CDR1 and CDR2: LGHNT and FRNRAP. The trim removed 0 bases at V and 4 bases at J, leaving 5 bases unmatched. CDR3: CASGLVLGQENQPQHF. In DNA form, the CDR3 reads TGTGCTAGTGGTTTGGTACTGGGACAGGAGAATCAGCCCCAGCATTTT.

CDR3 coding DNA: TGTGCCAGCAGTCAGGCGGGGAGCTCCTACGAGCAGTACTTC. Translated, it gives CASSQAGSSYEQYF. V and J are TRBV28 and TRBJ2-7; a possible D gene is TRBD2 (6 bases). The V end was cut by 5 bases, the J end by 0 bases, with 11 bases between. CDR3 length: 14 residues. In germline, CDR1 is MDHEN, CDR2 SYDVKM.

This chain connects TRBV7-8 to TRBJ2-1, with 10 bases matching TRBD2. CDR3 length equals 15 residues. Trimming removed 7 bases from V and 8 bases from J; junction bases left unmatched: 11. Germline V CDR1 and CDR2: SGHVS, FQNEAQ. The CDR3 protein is CASTPSGRAGDEQFF. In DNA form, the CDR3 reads TGTGCCAGCACCCCAAGCGGGAGGGCGGGGGATGAGCAGTTCTTC.

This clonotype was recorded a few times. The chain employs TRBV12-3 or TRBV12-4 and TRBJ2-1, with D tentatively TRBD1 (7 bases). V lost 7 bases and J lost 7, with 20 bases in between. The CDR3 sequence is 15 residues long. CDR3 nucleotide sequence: TGTGCCAGCAACCTCAGGGGGGTCGAGCCTAATGAGCAGTTCTTC. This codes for CASNLRGVEPNEQFF.

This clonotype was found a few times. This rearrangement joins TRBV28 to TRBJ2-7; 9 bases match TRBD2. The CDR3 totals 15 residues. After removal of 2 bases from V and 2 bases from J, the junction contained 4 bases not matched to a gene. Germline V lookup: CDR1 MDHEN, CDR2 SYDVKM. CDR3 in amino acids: CASSLLPSGAYEQYF. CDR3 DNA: TGTGCCAGCAGTTTACTTCCTAGCGGGGCCTACGAGCAGTACTTC. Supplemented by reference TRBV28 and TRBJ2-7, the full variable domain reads DVKVTQSSRYLVKRTGEKVFLECVQDMDHENMFWYRQDPGLGLRLIYFSYDVKMKEKGDIPEGYSVSREKKERFSLILESASTNQTSMYLCASSLLPSGAYEQYFGPGTRLTVT.

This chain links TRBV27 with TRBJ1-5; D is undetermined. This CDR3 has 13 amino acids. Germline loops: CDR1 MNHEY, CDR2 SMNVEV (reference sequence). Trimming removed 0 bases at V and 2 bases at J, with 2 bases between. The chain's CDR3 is CASSLSGNQPQHF. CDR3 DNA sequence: TGTGCCAGCAGTTTATCCGGCAATCAGCCCCAGCATTTT.

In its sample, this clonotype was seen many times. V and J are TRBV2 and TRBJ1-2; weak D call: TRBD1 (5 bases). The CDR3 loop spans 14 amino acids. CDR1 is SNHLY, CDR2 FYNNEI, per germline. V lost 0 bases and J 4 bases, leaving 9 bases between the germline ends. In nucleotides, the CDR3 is TGTGCCAGCAGTGAAGCTCCAGGGACCTATGGCTACACCTTC. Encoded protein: CASSEAPGTYGYTF.

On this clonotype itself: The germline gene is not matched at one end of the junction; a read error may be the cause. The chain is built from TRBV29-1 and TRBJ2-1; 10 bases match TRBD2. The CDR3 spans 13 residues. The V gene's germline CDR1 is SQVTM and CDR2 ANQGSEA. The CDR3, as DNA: TGCAGCGGGCGGACTAGCGGAACTTGGGAGCAGTGCTTC. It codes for CSGRTSGTWEQCF.

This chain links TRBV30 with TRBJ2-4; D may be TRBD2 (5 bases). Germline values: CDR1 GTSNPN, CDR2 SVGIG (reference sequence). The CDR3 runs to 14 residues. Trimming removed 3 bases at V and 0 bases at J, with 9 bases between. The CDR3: CAWRPSGAKNIQYF. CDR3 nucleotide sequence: TGTGCCTGGAGACCAAGCGGAGCCAAAAACATTCAGTACTTC.

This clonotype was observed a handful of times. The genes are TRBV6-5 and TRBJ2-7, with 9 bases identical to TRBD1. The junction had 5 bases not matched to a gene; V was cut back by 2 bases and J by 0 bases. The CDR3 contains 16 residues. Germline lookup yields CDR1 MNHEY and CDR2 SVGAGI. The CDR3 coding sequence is TGTGCCAGCAGTTACGGGACAGGGACCGACTCCTACGAGCAGTACTTC. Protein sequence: CASSYGTGTDSYEQYF.

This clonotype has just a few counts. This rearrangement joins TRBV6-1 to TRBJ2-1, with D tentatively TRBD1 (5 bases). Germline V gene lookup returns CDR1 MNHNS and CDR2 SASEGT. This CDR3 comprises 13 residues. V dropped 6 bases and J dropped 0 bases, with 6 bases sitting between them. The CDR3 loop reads CASSRDSYNEQFF. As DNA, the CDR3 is TGTGCCAGCAGCAGGGACTCCTACAATGAGCAGTTCTTC.

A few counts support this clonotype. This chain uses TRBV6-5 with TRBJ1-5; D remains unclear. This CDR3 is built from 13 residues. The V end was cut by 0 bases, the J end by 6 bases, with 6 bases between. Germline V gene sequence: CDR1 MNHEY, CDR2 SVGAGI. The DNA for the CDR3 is TGTGCCAGCAGTTACTCGGGGTCTCAGCCCCAGCATTTT. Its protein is CASSYSGSQPQHF.

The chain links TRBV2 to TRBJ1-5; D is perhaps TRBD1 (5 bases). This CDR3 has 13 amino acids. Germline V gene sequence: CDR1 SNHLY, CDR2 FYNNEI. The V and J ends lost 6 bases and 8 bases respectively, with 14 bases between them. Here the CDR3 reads CASSLGGVKPQHF. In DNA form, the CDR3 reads TGTGCCAGCAGCCTGGGGGGGGTAAAGCCCCAGCATTTT. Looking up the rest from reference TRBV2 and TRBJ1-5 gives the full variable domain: EPEVTQTPSHQVTQMGQEVILRCVPISNHLYFYWYRQILGQKVEFLVSFYNNEISEKSEIFDDQFSVERPDGSNFTLKIRSTKLEDSAMYFCASSLGGVKPQHFGDGTRLSIL.

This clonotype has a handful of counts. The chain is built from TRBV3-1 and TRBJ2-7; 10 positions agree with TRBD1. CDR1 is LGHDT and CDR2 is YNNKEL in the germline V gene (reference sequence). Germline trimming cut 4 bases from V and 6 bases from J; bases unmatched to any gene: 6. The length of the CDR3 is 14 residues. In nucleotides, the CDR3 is TGTGCCAGCAGCCCGCAGACAGGGGGCGGCGAGCAGTACTTC. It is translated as CASSPQTGGGEQYF.

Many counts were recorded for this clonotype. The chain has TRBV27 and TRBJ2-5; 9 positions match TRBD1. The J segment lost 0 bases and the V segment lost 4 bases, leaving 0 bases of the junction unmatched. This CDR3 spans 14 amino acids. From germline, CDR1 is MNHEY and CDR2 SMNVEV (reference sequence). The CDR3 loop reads CASSWDRDQETQYF. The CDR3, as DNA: TGTGCCAGCAGTTGGGACAGGGACCAAGAGACCCAGTACTTC.

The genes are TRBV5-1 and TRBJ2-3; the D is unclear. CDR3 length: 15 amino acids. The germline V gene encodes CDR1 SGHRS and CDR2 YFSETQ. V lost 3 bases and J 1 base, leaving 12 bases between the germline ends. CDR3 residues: CASSSHPPGTDTQYF. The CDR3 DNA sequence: TGCGCCAGCAGCTCACACCCTCCGGGCACAGATACGCAGTATTTT. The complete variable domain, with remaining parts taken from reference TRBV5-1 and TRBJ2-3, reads KAGVTQTPRYLIKTRGQQVTLSCSPISGHRSVSWYQQTPGQGLQFLFEYFSETQRNKGNFPGRFSGRQFSNSRSEMNVSTLELGDSALYLCASSSHPPGTDTQYFGPGTRLTVL.

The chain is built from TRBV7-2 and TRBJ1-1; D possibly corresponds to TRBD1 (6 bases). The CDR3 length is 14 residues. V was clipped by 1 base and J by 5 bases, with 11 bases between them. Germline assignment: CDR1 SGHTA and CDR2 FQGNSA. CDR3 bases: TGTGCCAGCAGCTTAGGAGGGGGAGGGACTGAAGCTTTCTTT. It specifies CASSLGGGGTEAFF.

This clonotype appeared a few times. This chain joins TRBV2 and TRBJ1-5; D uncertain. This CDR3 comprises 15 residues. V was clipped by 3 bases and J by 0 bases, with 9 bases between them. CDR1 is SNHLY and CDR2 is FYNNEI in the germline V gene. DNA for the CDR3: TGTGCCAGCAGTGAGAAAGGGTATAGCAATCAGCCCCAGCATTTT. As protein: CASSEKGYSNQPQHF.

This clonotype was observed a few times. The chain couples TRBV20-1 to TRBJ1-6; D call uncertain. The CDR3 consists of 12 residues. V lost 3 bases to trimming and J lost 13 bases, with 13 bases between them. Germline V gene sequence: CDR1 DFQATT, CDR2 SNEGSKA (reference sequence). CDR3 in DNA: TGCAGTGCTAGGGAGGACGTCAACCCCCTCCACTTT. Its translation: CSAREDVNPLHF.

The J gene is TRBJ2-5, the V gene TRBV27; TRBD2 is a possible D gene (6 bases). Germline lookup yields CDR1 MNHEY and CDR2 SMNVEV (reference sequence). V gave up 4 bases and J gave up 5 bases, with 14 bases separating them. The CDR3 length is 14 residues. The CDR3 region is CASSSLASWETQYF. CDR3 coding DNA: TGTGCCAGCAGTTCTCTAGCGTCTTGGGAGACCCAGTACTTC.